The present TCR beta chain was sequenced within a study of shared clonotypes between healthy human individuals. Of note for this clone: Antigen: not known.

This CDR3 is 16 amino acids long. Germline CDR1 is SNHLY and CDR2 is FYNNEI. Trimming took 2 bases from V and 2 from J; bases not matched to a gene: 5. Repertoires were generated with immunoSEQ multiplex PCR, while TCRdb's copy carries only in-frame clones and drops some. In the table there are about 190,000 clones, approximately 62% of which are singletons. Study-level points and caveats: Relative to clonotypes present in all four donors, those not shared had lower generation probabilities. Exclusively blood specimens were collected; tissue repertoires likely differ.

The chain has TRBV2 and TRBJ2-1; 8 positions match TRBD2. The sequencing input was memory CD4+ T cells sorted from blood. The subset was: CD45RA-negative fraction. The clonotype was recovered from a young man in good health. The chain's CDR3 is CASSESGLAAYNEQFF. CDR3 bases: TGTGCCAGCAGTGAATCAGGACTAGCTGCCTACAATGAGCAGTTCTTC.